This paragraph reports one T cell receptor (beta chain). Per the original methods: From reference gene primer amplification, estimates of nucleated cell counts were derived. Assay: immunoSEQ multiplex PCR; the TCRdb copy retains only in-frame clones and omits some. V, J and clone size derive from that table, while D and trimming were established from the DNA sequence. The sample yields about 480,000 clones, 89% seen once. These data belong to a study of blood T cell repertoires in COVID-19. In the study overall: Spain, Italy and the United States supplied samples that represented acute and convalescent COVID-19. T cells, B-cell-depleted T cells, or PBMCs provided the cDNA or gDNA that served as material.

The V end was cut by 3 bases, the J end by 6 bases, with 15 bases between. This CDR3 is 14 amino acids long. From germline, CDR1 is SGHNT and CDR2 YYREEE (reference sequence). During active infection, Seattle patients enrolled and were then monitored through disease. The sequencing input was peripheral blood. This clonotype originated in a man younger than 35 with COVID-19, enrolled during active disease. The J gene is TRBJ1-2, the V gene TRBV5-4, with D tentatively TRBD1 (5 bases). The CDR3 is CASSSERGGNGYTF. The CDR3 region has the DNA TGTGCCAGCAGCTCCGAGCGGGGGGGAAATGGCTACACCTTC.